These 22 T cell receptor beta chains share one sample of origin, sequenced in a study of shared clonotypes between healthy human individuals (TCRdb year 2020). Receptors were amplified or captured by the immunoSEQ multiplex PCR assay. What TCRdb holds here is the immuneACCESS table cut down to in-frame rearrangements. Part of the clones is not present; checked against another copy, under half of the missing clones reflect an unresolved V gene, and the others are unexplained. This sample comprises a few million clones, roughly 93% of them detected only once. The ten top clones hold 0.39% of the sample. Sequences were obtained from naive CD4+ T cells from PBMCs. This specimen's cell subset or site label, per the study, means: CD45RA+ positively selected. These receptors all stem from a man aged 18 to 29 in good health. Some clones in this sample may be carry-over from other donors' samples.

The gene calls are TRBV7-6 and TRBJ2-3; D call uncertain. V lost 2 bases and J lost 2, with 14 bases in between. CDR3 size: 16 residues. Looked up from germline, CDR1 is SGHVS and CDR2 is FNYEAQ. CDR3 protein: CASSLSNSMLTDTQYF. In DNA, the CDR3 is TGTGCCAGCAGCTTATCGAACTCGATGCTCACAGATACGCAGTATTTT. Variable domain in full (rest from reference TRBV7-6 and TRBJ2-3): GAGVSQSPRYKVTKRGQDVALRCDPISGHVSLYWYRQALGQGPEFLTYFNYEAQQDKSGLPNDRFSAERPEGSISTLTIQRTEQRDSAMYRCASSLSNSMLTDTQYFGPGTRLTVL.

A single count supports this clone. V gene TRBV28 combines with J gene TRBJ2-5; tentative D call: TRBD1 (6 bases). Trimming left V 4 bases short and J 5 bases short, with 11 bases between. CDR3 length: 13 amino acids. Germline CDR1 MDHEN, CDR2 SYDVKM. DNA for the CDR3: TGTGCCAGCAGTTCTGCAGGGGAGGAGACCCAGTACTTC. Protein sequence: CASSSAGEETQYF.

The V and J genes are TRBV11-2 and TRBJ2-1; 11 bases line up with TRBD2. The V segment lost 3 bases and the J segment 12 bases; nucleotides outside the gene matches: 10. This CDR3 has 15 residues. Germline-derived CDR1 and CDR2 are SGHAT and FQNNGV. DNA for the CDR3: TGTGCCAGCAGCTTGACTAGCGGGACTTCGCTCCCGCAGTTCTTC. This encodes CASSLTSGTSLPQFF. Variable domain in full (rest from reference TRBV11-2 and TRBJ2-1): EAGVAQSPRYKIIEKRQSVAFWCNPISGHATLYWYQQILGQGPKLLIQFQNNGVVDDSQLPKDRFSAERLKGVDSTLKIQPAKLEDSAVYLCASSLTSGTSLPQFFGPGTRLTVL.

The CDR3 is CASSEIRGTGRNEQFF. The CDR3 coding sequence is TGTGCCAGCAGTGAAATCCGCGGGACCGGGCGCAATGAGCAGTTCTTC. The chain couples TRBV6-1 to TRBJ2-1, with D tentatively TRBD2 (6 bases). Germline V gene lookup returns CDR1 MNHNS and CDR2 SASEGT. The V end was cut by 2 bases, the J end by 6 bases, with 17 bases between. The CDR3 loop spans 16 amino acids.

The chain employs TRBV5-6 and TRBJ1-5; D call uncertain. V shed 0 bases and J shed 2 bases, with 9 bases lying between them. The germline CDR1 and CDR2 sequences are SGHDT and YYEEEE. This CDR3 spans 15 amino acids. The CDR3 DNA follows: TGTGCCAGCAGCTTGGGGGAGGTCCGCAATCAGCCCCAGCATTTT. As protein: CASSLGEVRNQPQHF.

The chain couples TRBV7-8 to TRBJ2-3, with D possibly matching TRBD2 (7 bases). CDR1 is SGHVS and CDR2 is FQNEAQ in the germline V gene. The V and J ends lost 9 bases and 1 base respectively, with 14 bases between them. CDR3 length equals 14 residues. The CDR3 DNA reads TGTGCCAGTGGGGGGGGGCCTGGCACAGATACGCAGTATTTT. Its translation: CASGGGPGTDTQYF.

DNA of the CDR3: TGTGCCAGCACCGAGGTCGGGGGCAGTCCCTCCTACAATGAGCAGTTCTTC. Translating gives CASTEVGGSPSYNEQFF. J is TRBJ2-1 and V is TRBV7-2; D is possibly TRBD1 or TRBD2 (6 bases each). The CDR3 runs to 17 residues. Trimming stripped 7 bases from V and 0 bases from J, with 19 bases between. Germline CDR1 is SGHTA and CDR2 is FQGNSA.

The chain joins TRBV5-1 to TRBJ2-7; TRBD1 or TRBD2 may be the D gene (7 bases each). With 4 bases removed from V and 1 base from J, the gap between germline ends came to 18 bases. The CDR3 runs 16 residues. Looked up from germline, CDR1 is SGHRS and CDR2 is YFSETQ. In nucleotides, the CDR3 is TGCGCCAGCAGCGAAGCCGCAGGGGGGGATTCCTACGAGCAGTACTTC. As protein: CASSEAAGGDSYEQYF. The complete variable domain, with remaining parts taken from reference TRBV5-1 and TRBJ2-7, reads KAGVTQTPRYLIKTRGQQVTLSCSPISGHRSVSWYQQTPGQGLQFLFEYFSETQRNKGNFPGRFSGRQFSNSRSEMNVSTLELGDSALYLCASSEAAGGDSYEQYFGPGTRLTVT.

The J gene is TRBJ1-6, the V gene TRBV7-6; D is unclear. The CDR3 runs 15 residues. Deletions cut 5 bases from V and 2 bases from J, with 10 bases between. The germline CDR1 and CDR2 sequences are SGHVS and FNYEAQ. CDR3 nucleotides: TGTGCCAGCAGCGAGATCAGGACCTATAATTCACCCCTCCACTTT. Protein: CASSEIRTYNSPLHF.

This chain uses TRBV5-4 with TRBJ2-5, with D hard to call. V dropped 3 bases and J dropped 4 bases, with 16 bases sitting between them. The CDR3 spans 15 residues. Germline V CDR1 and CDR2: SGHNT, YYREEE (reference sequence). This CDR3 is CASSSRLKGRETQYF. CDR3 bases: TGTGCCAGCAGCTCCCGTTTAAAGGGTCGAGAGACCCAGTACTTC.

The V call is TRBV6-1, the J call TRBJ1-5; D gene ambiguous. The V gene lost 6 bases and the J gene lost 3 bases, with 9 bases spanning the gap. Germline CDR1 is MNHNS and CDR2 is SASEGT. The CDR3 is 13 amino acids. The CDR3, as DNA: TGTGCCAGCAGGCCGGGTAACAATCAGCCCCAGCATTTT. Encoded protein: CASRPGNNQPQHF.

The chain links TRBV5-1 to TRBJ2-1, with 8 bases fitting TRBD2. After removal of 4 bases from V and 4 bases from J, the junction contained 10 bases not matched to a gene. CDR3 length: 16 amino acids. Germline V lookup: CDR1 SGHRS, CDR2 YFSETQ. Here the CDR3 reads CASSPPREGPYNEQFF. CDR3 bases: TGCGCCAGCAGCCCGCCCCGGGAGGGCCCATACAATGAGCAGTTCTTC.

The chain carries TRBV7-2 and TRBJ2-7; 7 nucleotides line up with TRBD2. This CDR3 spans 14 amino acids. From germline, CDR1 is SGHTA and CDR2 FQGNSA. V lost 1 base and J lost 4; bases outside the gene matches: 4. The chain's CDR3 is CASSLEAGRYEQYF. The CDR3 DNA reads TGTGCCAGCAGCTTAGAAGCGGGAAGGTACGAGCAGTACTTC.

The CDR3 bases are TGTGCCAGCAGCTTCTCGACAGCCAACCCAGGCTACACCTTC. This codes for CASSFSTANPGYTF. This sequence joins TRBV7-8 and TRBJ1-2; a possible D gene is TRBD1 (5 bases). Germline lookup yields CDR1 SGHVS and CDR2 FQNEAQ. The V gene lost 3 bases and the J gene lost 8 bases, with 16 bases spanning the gap. This CDR3 has 14 residues.

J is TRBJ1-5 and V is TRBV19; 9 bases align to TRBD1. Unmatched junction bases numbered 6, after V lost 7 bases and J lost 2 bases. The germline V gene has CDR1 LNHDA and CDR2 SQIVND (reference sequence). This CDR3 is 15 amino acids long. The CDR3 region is CASNLQGAGNQPQHF. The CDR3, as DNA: TGTGCCAGTAATCTACAGGGGGCTGGCAATCAGCCCCAGCATTTT.

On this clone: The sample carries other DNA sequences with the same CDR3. DNA for the CDR3: TGTGCCAGCAGTCCCACCAGCTCCTACAATGAGCAGTTCTTC. Protein: CASSPTSSYNEQFF. The rearrangement links TRBV28 to TRBJ2-1; D uncertain. The CDR3 length is 14 residues. In germline, CDR1 is MDHEN, CDR2 SYDVKM. V was trimmed by 5 bases and J by 0 bases, leaving 8 bases between them. The full variable domain, its missing parts supplied by reference TRBV28 and TRBJ2-1, is DVKVTQSSRYLVKRTGEKVFLECVQDMDHENMFWYRQDPGLGLRLIYFSYDVKMKEKGDIPEGYSVSREKKERFSLILESASTNQTSMYLCASSPTSSYNEQFFGPGTRLTVL.

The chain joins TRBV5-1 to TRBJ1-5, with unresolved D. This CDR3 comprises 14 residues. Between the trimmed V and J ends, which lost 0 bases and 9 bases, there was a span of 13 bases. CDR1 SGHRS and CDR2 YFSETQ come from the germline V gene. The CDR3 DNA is TGCGCCAGCAGCTTGGATGGAGGCGCAGGGCCCCAGCATTTT. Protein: CASSLDGGAGPQHF.

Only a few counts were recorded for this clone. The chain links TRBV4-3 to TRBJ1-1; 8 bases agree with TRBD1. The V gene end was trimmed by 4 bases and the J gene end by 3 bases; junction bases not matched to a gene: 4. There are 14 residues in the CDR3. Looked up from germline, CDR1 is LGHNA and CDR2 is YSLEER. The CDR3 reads CASSRDRGYTEAFF. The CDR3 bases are TGCGCCAGCAGCCGAGACAGGGGATACACTGAAGCTTTCTTT.

In DNA, the CDR3 is TGTGCCAGCAGATCAAAGGGGGCGGCTTTCTTT. Its protein product is CASRSKGAAFF. This chain uses TRBV28 with TRBJ1-1; TRBD1 matches at 7 bases. Per germline, CDR1 MDHEN and CDR2 SYDVKM. V was clipped by 6 bases and J by 11 bases; unmatched bases: 6. CDR3 length equals 11 residues. The complete variable domain, with remaining parts taken from reference TRBV28 and TRBJ1-1, reads DVKVTQSSRYLVKRTGEKVFLECVQDMDHENMFWYRQDPGLGLRLIYFSYDVKMKEKGDIPEGYSVSREKKERFSLILESASTNQTSMYLCASRSKGAAFFGQGTRLTVV.

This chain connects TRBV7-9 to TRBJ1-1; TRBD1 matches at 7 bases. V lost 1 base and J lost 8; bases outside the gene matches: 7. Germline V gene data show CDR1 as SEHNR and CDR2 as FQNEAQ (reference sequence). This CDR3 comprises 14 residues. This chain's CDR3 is CASSLVSGGVEAFF. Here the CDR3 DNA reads TGTGCCAGCAGCTTAGTGTCAGGGGGAGTCGAAGCTTTCTTT. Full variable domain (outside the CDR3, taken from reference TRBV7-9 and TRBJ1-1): DTGVSQNPRHKITKRGQNVTFRCDPISEHNRLYWYRQTLGQGPEFLTYFQNEAQLEKSRLLSDRFSAERPKGSFSTLEIQRTEQGDSAMYLCASSLVSGGVEAFFGQGTRLTVV.

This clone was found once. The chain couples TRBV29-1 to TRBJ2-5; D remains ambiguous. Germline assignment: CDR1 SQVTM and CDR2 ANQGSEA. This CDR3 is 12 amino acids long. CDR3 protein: CSQTRGIETQYF. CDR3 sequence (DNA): TGCAGTCAGACAAGAGGAATTGAGACCCAGTACTTC.

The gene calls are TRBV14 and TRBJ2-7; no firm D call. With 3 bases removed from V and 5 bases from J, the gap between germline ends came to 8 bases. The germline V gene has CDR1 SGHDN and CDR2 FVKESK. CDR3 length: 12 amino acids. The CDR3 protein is CASSHSNHEQYF. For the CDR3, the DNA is TGTGCCAGCAGCCATTCCAACCACGAGCAGTACTTC.